These T cell receptor beta chains were read from a single sample in a study of PD-1 blockade in classical Hodgkin lymphoma. Clones were read by immunoSEQ multiplex PCR, and TCRdb kept only the in-frame ones, dropping some. Among 35,000 or so clones listed, 69% were seen once. The material was peripheral blood mononuclear cells (PBMCs), obtained before the second cycle of nivolumab. The receptors were gathered from a human donor with classical Hodgkin lymphoma. Both conserved end residues are part of each CDR3. A D gene is named only where the DNA matches it firmly. Expanded clones get a size class; other rows say once, few or many, or leave the size out.

.	TRBJ1-1	TRBD1	TRBV18	CASSPPGTGTGGMNTEAFF	TGTGCCAGCTCACCACCAGGGACCGGGACAGGGGGCATGAACACTGAAGCTTTCTTT
.	TRBJ2-1	.	TRBV7-9	CASSDGADRRVYNEQFF	TGTGCCAGCAGCGATGGTGCGGATCGGCGAGTCTACAATGAGCAGTTCTTC
.	TRBJ1-4	.	TRBV2	CASSAQAASSEKLFF	TGTGCCAGCAGTGCTCAGGCCGCATCTAGTGAAAAACTGTTTTTT
.	TRBJ2-5	TRBD2	TRBV5-4	CASSLRLAGGQEAQYF	TGTGCCAGCAGCTTGAGACTAGCGGGAGGGCAGGAGGCCCAGTACTTC
.	TRBJ1-1	.	TRBV19	CASGTSPAFF	TGTGCCAGCGGTACAAGTCCCGCTTTCTTT
few	TRBJ2-1	TRBD2	TRBV7-9	CASSLISGSYNEQFF	TGTGCCAGCAGCTTAATTAGCGGGTCCTACAATGAGCAGTTCTTC
.	TRBJ1-1	TRBD1	TRBV30	CAWSGKQGANTEAFF	TGTGCCTGGAGTGGAAAACAGGGGGCCAATACTGAAGCTTTCTTT
.	TRBJ2-5	TRBD2	TRBV5-4	CASSLAGGPETQYF	TGTGCCAGCAGCCTAGCGGGAGGGCCGGAGACCCAGTACTTC
.	TRBJ2-2	.	TRBV30	CAWSLEGDTGELFF	TGTGCCTGGTCCCTTGAGGGGGACACCGGGGAGCTGTTTTTT
.	TRBJ2-1	TRBD2	TRBV7-6	CASSSGVAGGYNEQFF	TGTGCCAGCAGCAGCGGGGTAGCGGGAGGGTACAATGAGCAGTTCTTC
.	TRBJ2-2	.	TRBV10-3	CAISVFLANTGELFF	TGTGCCATCAGTGTTTTTCTCGCGAACACCGGGGAGCTGTTTTTT
.	TRBJ1-3	.	TRBV30	CAWGRSSGNTIYF	TGTGCCTGGGGACGGAGCTCTGGAAACACCATATATTTT
.	TRBJ1-2	TRBD1	TRBV5-1	CASSLEGQIYGYTF	TGCGCCAGCAGCTTGGAGGGACAGATCTATGGCTACACCTTC
few	TRBJ2-1	.	TRBV7-2	CASSERDFYNEQFF	TGTGCCAGCAGCGAACGAGACTTTTACAATGAGCAGTTCTTC
.	TRBJ1-1	.	TRBV7-2	CASSLNRVGLAFF	TGTGCCAGCAGCTTGAACAGGGTAGGTTTGGCTTTCTTT
.	TRBJ1-3	.	TRBV5-1	CASSLGGGRGSGNTIYF	TGCGCCAGCAGCTTGGGTGGAGGCCGGGGCTCTGGAAACACCATATATTTT
.	TRBJ2-1	.	TRBV11-3	CASSLELALAEQFF	TGTGCCAGCAGCTTAGAGCTAGCGCTCGCTGAGCAGTTCTTC
.	TRBJ2-7	TRBD1	TRBV10-3	CAIRPGTGSGRSYEQYF	TGTGCCATCAGGCCCGGGACAGGCTCTGGGCGTAGTTACGAGCAGTACTTC
medium-sized	TRBJ1-1	TRBD1	TRBV19	CASSRTGGQNTEAFF	TGTGCCAGTAGTCGGACAGGGGGCCAGAACACTGAAGCTTTCTTT
few	TRBJ1-1	TRBD1	TRBV7-9	CASSSQGGAGTEAFF	TGTGCCAGCAGCTCACAGGGGGGAGCAGGCACTGAAGCTTTCTTT
.	TRBJ1-4	TRBD1	TRBV18	CASTSRDRVNEKLFF	TGTGCCAGCACGTCCCGGGACAGGGTAAATGAAAAACTGTTTTTT
.	TRBJ2-7	.	TRBV6-1	CASSSEGPSYEQYF	TGTGCCAGCAGTTCCGAGGGCCCTTCCTACGAGCAGTACTTC
.	TRBJ1-1	.	TRBV7-9	CASSLGWNTEAFF	TGTGCCAGCAGCTTAGGTTGGAACACTGAAGCTTTCTTT
.	TRBJ1-3	TRBD1	TRBV2	CASYSPHRGASGNTIYF	TGTGCCAGCTATTCCCCCCACAGGGGTGCTTCTGGAAACACCATATATTTT
.	TRBJ2-7	TRBD2	TRBV6-5	CASSQGLAGVYEQYF	TGTGCCAGCAGCCAGGGACTAGCGGGAGTCTACGAGCAGTACTTC
.	TRBJ1-1	.	TRBV29-1	CSGRRGVDTEAFF	TGCAGCGGGAGAAGGGGCGTAGACACTGAAGCTTTCTTT
.	TRBJ1-3	.	TRBV4-2	CASSQQPSYGNTIYF	TGTGCCAGCAGCCAACAACCCAGCTACGGAAACACCATATATTTT
.	TRBJ2-4	.	TRBV21-1	CASTRGIQYF	TGTGCCAGCACCCGGGGCATTCAGTACTTC
.	TRBJ2-2	TRBD1	TRBV7-9	CASSFGQGYTGELFF	TGTGCCAGCAGCTTCGGACAGGGTTACACCGGGGAGCTGTTTTTT
medium-sized	TRBJ2-3	.	TRBV11-3	CASSPGQLERADTQYF	TGTGCCAGCAGCCCGGGGCAGCTGGAGAGGGCAGATACGCAGTATTTT
few	TRBJ1-6	TRBD1	TRBV27	CASRTGGNYNSPLHF	TGTGCCAGCAGAACAGGGGGCAATTATAATTCACCCCTCCACTTT
.	TRBJ2-1	.	TRBV5-1	CASSSPLGEWDNEQFF	TGCGCCAGCAGCTCCCCGTTGGGGGAGTGGGATAATGAGCAGTTCTTC
.	TRBJ2-3	.	TRBV6-5	CASSPGYPPDTQYF	TGTGCCAGCAGCCCTGGATATCCCCCCGATACGCAGTATTTT
.	TRBJ1-1	TRBD1	TRBV30	CAWRQGGGTEAFF	TGTGCCTGGAGACAGGGGGGCGGGACTGAAGCTTTCTTT
once	TRBJ2-7	TRBD1	TRBV6-6	CASSSTGAFSHEQYF	TGTGCCAGCAGTTCGACAGGGGCCTTCTCCCACGAGCAGTACTTC
few	TRBJ2-5	TRBD2	TRBV7-9	CASSPRPKGTSGSRETQYF	TGTGCCAGCAGCCCTAGGCCCAAAGGAACTAGCGGGAGTAGGGAGACCCAGTACTTC
.	TRBJ2-1	.	TRBV7-2	CASSSRRSTNEQFF	TGTGCCAGCAGCTCGCGTAGGTCAACCAATGAGCAGTTCTTC
.	TRBJ1-6	.	TRBV15	CATSSGGAGSPLHF	TGTGCCACCAGCAGCGGAGGGGCAGGGTCACCCCTCCACTTT
.	TRBJ1-4	.	TRBV30	CAWTGGQGEEKLFF	TGTGCCTGGACCGGGGGGCAGGGCGAGGAAAAACTGTTTTTT
.	TRBJ1-1	TRBD1	TRBV9	CASSPQGEQGEAFF	TGTGCCAGCAGCCCGCAGGGGGAACAGGGTGAAGCTTTCTTT
.	TRBJ2-3	TRBD1	TRBV18	CASSPPRTGETDTQYF	TGTGCCAGCTCACCTCCCAGGACAGGGGAGACAGATACGCAGTATTTT
.	TRBJ2-5	TRBD1	TRBV5-6	CASSLEQGAGETQYF	TGTGCCAGCAGCTTAGAACAGGGGGCCGGGGAGACCCAGTACTTC
few	TRBJ2-1	.	TRBV18	CASSPIGTMGNEQFF	TGTGCCAGCTCACCGATCGGGACCATGGGGAATGAGCAGTTCTTC
.	TRBJ2-3	.	TRBV7-2	CASSLAGPSMADTQYF	TGTGCCAGCAGCTTAGCGGGGCCATCGATGGCAGATACGCAGTATTTT
once	TRBJ2-7	.	TRBV9	CASSVDVSYNGEQYF	TGTGCCAGCAGCGTAGACGTGTCCTACAACGGCGAGCAGTACTTC
few	TRBJ1-1	.	TRBV2	CASSAERVMNTEAFF	TGTGCCAGCAGTGCGGAAAGGGTTATGAACACTGAAGCTTTCTTT
.	TRBJ2-7	TRBD1	TRBV6-5	CASSRAGTGAYEQYF	TGTGCCAGCAGCAGAGCCGGGACAGGGGCCTACGAGCAGTACTTC
.	TRBJ1-6	.	TRBV6-6	CASARGNSPLHF	TGTGCCAGCGCCAGGGGAAATTCACCCCTCCACTTT
.	TRBJ2-1	TRBD2	TRBV18	CASSRMGLAGGPAYNEQFF	TGTGCCAGCTCACGAATGGGACTAGCGGGAGGTCCCGCCTACAATGAGCAGTTCTTC
.	TRBJ1-2	.	TRBV7-2	CASSLDRGDNYGYTF	TGTGCCAGCAGCTTAGACCGGGGGGATAACTATGGCTACACCTTC